This T cell receptor beta chain was observed in a study of T cell responses to AZD1222 COVID-19 vaccine. Produced via immunoSEQ multiplex PCR; TCRdb's table is partial and in-frame only. Of 150,000 to 200,000 clones listed, 92% are singletons. The CDR3 has 12 amino acids. CDR1 is SNHLY and CDR2 is FYNNEI in the germline V gene. V was cut by 7 bases and J by 2 bases, with 8 bases left in between. The sequence was obtained from an adult in good health. The sample in question was peripheral blood, obtained on day 0 of AZD1222 vaccination. The chain joins TRBV2 to TRBJ1-2; D is unclear. The CDR3 protein is CASTVFNYGYTF. The CDR3 region has the DNA TGTGCCAGCACCGTCTTCAACTATGGCTACACCTTC.